This TCR beta chain is drawn from a study of cytotoxic CD8 clonotypes in ibrutinib-treated CLL (dated by TCRdb to about 2021). With regard to the full study: In this cohort, around 15 patients were treatment-naive and approximately 10 were relapsed/refractory, while some 17 had unmutated IGHV. Responses were partial in some 24 patients and complete in 2; after median around 65 months follow-up, approximately 15 stayed in remission and some twelve progressed. The response samples were drawn at a median of approximately 11 months into treatment, with a range of about 6 to 40 months. On average, each sample yielded 255,043 productive templates and roughly 95,000 productive rearrangements. Longitudinal samples were available for about 30% of the roughly 86 trial participants. Cryopreserved peripheral blood mononuclear cells were collected before treatment, at response, and at either disease progression or sustained remission. Every sample from remission and from progressive disease was obtained while the patients were still on ibrutinib.

Paper-wide results and their limitations: Public clonotypes were found to be uncommon and were observed to contract or remain stable during treatment; the increase in clonality was shown to reflect expansion of private clonotypes at ibrutinib response. Lymph node repertoires were not examined, and the timing of sampling was not matched between patients in sustained remission and those whose disease progressed. Clonality rose at ibrutinib response, remained stable during sustained remission, and dropped back toward baseline at progression. Baseline clonality exceeded that of age-matched healthy donors and correlated strongly with circulating CD8+ T-cell counts.

A MiSeq instrument was used for deep resolution sequencing, which targeted depths ranging from 1 in 1 million up to 1 in 200,000 T cells, with coverage averaging 10x for each clonotype. The immunoSEQ hsTCRB Kit was used to generate the TCR beta libraries. The authors' analysis ran thus. ImmunoSEQ Data Assistant and ImmunoSEQ Analyzer were used for data analysis, and V, D and J genes were assigned according to IMGT definitions. Clonality, with values ranging from 0 to 1, was calculated as one minus the normalized Shannon entropy of productive rearrangement frequencies. Only overrepresented clonotypes making up at least 0.05% of the repertoire of each patient were included in the public clonotype analysis. About a dozen repertoires from age-matched healthy donors, obtained from immuneACCESS, served as clonality controls. TCRdb holds this immuneACCESS table with in-frame rearrangements only. Some clones are missing; in checked studies, unresolved V genes explain under half, and the rest has no known cause. The V and J calls and clone size were taken over from that table, and D and trimming were inferred from the DNA. Here the sample has 45,000 or so clones; around three fifths occur a single time. The top ten clonotypes cover around 30% of the sample.

What this sample's time point label stands for: roughly 23 months on ibrutinib. For TCR beta library preparation, around 2.1 micrograms of genomic DNA were extracted from the cryopreserved PBMCs. Longitudinal blood samples from CLL patients receiving ibrutinib monotherapy were subjected to high-throughput TCR beta sequencing. The patients took part in an open-label, single-center phase 2 trial of ibrutinib monotherapy. About this clone: Its binding antigen is unknown. No base-level quality is on record; no much larger clone is a single base apart.

The CDR3 sequence holds 15 residues, the cysteine and phenylalanine included. Kept here is only the CDR3 DNA, which spans 45 bases and is read in frame from base 1. CDR1 SGDLS and CDR2 YYNGEE were looked up in the germline V gene. At the junction V is shortened by 2 bases and J by 6 bases; bases outside the gene matches: 5. The source is a human donor with chronic lymphocytic leukemia. Sequenced here: PBMCs, sampled after 24 months of ibrutinib treatment. The chain is made from TRBV9 and TRBJ2-1; the central 10 bases match TRBD2. Read as DNA, the sequence is TGTGCCAGCAGCGTTTGGAGCGGGGGGGCCAATGAGCAGTTCTTC. Translation gives CASSVWSGGANEQFF.